What follows are 11 T cell receptor beta chains derived from one specimen sequenced in a study of blood T cell repertoires in COVID-19. Method: immunoSEQ multiplex PCR; TCRdb's copy keeps in-frame clones and lacks some. The table lists around 620,000 clones, 75% to 90% of them singletons. Sequenced input: peripheral blood. The origin of the receptors is a woman under 30 with acute or convalescent COVID-19.

The CDR3 bases are TGTGCCAGCAGACTAAATCAGGGAGGCCAGCATTTT. The encoded protein is CASRLNQGGQHF. This chain joins TRBV28 and TRBJ1-5; D may be TRBD1 (5 bases). Germline V gene data show CDR1 as MDHEN and CDR2 as SYDVKM. V shed 6 bases and J shed 12 bases, with 15 bases lying between them. The CDR3 totals 12 residues.

This chain connects TRBV19 to TRBJ1-1; TRBD1 might be the D (5 bases). CDR1 and CDR2 (germline): LNHDA, SQIVND (reference sequence). The germline V and J ends were trimmed by 2 bases and 0 bases, with 13 bases remaining between them. This CDR3 region has 16 residues. The CDR3 spells CASSITGIRMNTEAFF. CDR3 DNA: TGTGCCAGTAGTATAACAGGAATTAGAATGAACACTGAAGCTTTCTTT.

V and J are TRBV6-5 and TRBJ2-7; 7 nucleotides match TRBD2. The CDR3 spans 13 residues. The germline CDR1 and CDR2 sequences are MNHEY and SVGAGI. V shed 2 bases, J shed 7 bases, and the junction held 5 bases outside the gene matches. CDR3 loop: CASSYGGVGEQYF. The CDR3 bases are TGTGCCAGCAGTTACGGGGGGGTGGGGGAGCAGTACTTC.

The chain recombines TRBV25-1 with TRBJ2-1, with D perhaps matching TRBD1 (6 bases). V was pared by 5 bases and J by 2 bases, with 16 bases between. The CDR3 extends over 16 amino acids. Germline V CDR1 and CDR2: MGHDK, SYGVNS. The DNA of the CDR3 is TGTGCCAGCAGTTCGATAGGGGGAGACACCTACAATGAGCAGTTCTTC. It encodes CASSSIGGDTYNEQFF.

The genes are TRBV13 and TRBJ1-1; 9 nucleotides align to TRBD1. The germline V gene has CDR1 PRHDT and CDR2 FYEKMQ (reference sequence). The CDR3 consists of 14 residues. V gave up 5 bases and J gave up 2 bases; unmatched junction bases: 3. CDR3 nucleotide sequence: TGTGCCAGCAGCGGGACAGGGAGAAACACTGAAGCTTTCTTT. The encoded protein is CASSGTGRNTEAFF.

In regard to this clone: The same CDR3 can be traced to other DNA sequences in this sample. The chain recombines TRBV5-1 with TRBJ1-4; 11 positions agree with TRBD1. Germline CDR1 is SGHRS and CDR2 is YFSETQ. Losses at the gene ends were 4 bases for V and 0 bases for J; bases not matched to a gene: 2. The CDR3 contains 16 residues. CDR3 loop: CASSAGQGATNEKLFF. In DNA, the CDR3 is TGCGCCAGCAGCGCGGGACAGGGGGCAACTAATGAAAAACTGTTTTTT.

This chain uses TRBV10-3 with TRBJ1-1; D might be TRBD1 (6 bases). Germline V gene lookup returns CDR1 ENHRY and CDR2 SYGVKD. V lost 6 bases, J lost 1 base, and 9 bases lay in between. The CDR3 consists of 13 residues. In nucleotides, the CDR3 is TGTGCCATCAGGATGGACAGGAACACTGAAGCTTTCTTT. It specifies CAIRMDRNTEAFF.

V usage is TRBV13 and J usage is TRBJ2-7; no definite D call. The CDR3 contains 14 residues. Germline values: CDR1 PRHDT, CDR2 FYEKMQ (reference sequence). V was cut by 1 base and J by 5 bases, with 12 bases left in between. Here the CDR3 reads CASSLDRQRDEQYF. In DNA form, the CDR3 reads TGTGCCAGCAGCTTAGATCGGCAGCGTGACGAGCAGTACTTC.

The rearrangement uses TRBV4-3 and TRBJ2-2, with D possibly being TRBD2 (7 bases). The CDR3 sequence is 13 residues long. CDR1 is LGHNA and CDR2 is YSLEER in the germline V gene. Trimming removed 5 bases at V and 9 bases at J, with 13 bases between. The CDR3: CASSGGAHRELFF. The DNA of the CDR3 is TGCGCCAGCAGCGGGGGGGCCCACCGGGAGCTGTTTTTT.

This clone was seen just once. V usage is TRBV5-1 and J usage is TRBJ2-5; unclear D gene. The CDR3 is made up of 15 amino acids. Trimming took off 4 bases at V and 3 bases at J, with 16 bases between the two ends. Per the germline V gene, CDR1 is SGHRS and CDR2 is YFSETQ. The CDR3 DNA reads as TGCGCCAGCAGCCTTCAAATGGGCCGCGAAGAGACCCAGTACTTC. This encodes CASSLQMGREETQYF.

This clone appeared once. V gene TRBV6-5 combines with J gene TRBJ2-2, with D tentatively TRBD1 (6 bases). The germline CDR1 and CDR2 sequences are MNHEY and SVGAGI. The V end was cut by 7 bases, the J end by 6 bases, with 12 bases between. This CDR3 has 13 amino acids. CDR3 loop: CASTKQGSGELFF. The CDR3 DNA reads as TGTGCCAGCACCAAACAGGGTTCCGGGGAGCTGTTTTTT.